This TCR beta chain was profiled in a study of blood T cell repertoires in COVID-19. This clone came up a few times. In the original processing: Reference gene primer amplification gave nucleated cell count estimates. Method: immunoSEQ multiplex PCR; TCRdb's copy keeps in-frame clones and lacks some. D and trimming were read from the DNA, whereas the V and J calls and clone size are those reported in that table. The sample records hundreds of thousands of clones, 70% to 90% being singletons. The sequence derives from a man between 45 and 60 years old with active or convalescent COVID-19. Sequencing was performed on peripheral blood.

As DNA, the CDR3 is TGTGCCAGCAGTTTTCAGGGGCCACACTATGGCTACACCTTC. This sequence encodes CASSFQGPHYGYTF. The genes are TRBV27 and TRBJ1-2; maybe TRBD1 (6 bases). CDR1 is MNHEY, CDR2 SMNVEV, per germline (reference sequence). V lost 3 bases and J 3 bases, leaving 11 bases between the germline ends. The CDR3 covers 14 residues.